Following are 7 T cell receptor beta chains from one sample sequenced in a study of identical twins. TCRdb itself ran the 5' RACE reads through MiXCR, one entry per CDR3 protein. The sample yields 200,000 to 300,000 distinct CDR3 sequences, approximately 10% seen once. Sequenced material: memory T cells sorted from blood. These receptors originate from a man aged 45-65 years in good health.

Only a few counts were recorded for this clonotype. The rearrangement joins TRBV7-2 to TRBJ2-1, with D possibly being TRBD2 (6 bases). The CDR3 totals 17 residues. Germline-derived CDR1 and CDR2 are SGHTA and FQGNSA. Trimming removed 5 bases at V and 0 bases at J, with 17 bases between. CDR3 amino acids: CASSPSLAGSSYNEQFF. The DNA for the CDR3 is TGTGCCAGCAGCCCTTCTCTGGCGGGAAGCTCCTACAATGAGCAGTTCTTC.

This clonotype occurred a few times. The chain uses TRBV5-8 and TRBJ2-3; D uncertain. In germline, CDR1 is SGHTS, CDR2 YDEGEE. Trimming stripped 0 bases from V and 1 base from J, with 6 bases between. The CDR3 loop spans 14 amino acids. CDR3 region: CASSLAQRTDTQYF. Written as DNA, the CDR3 is TGTGCCAGCAGCTTGGCCCAACGCACAGATACGCAGTATTTT.

There are a few counts of this clonotype. This rearrangement joins TRBV5-5 to TRBJ2-6, with 9 bases matching TRBD1. The CDR3 spans 16 residues. The trim removed 5 bases at V and 0 bases at J, leaving 3 bases unmatched. Germline V gives CDR1 SGHKS, CDR2 YYEKEE (reference sequence). CDR3 residues: CASRGQGSSGANVLTF. The CDR3 DNA reads TGTGCCAGCAGGGGACAGGGCAGCTCTGGGGCCAACGTCCTGACTTTC.

This clonotype was picked up many times. The J gene is TRBJ2-3, the V gene TRBV7-9; tentative D call: TRBD2 (5 bases). V shed 5 bases and J shed 6 bases, with 12 bases lying between them. CDR1 is SEHNR, CDR2 FQNEAQ, per germline (reference sequence). The CDR3 extends over 13 amino acids. CDR3 in DNA: TGTGCCAGCAGCCCCCGGGGTCCCGATACGCAGTATTTT. Protein sequence: CASSPRGPDTQYF. The whole variable domain, filled in from reference TRBV7-9 and TRBJ2-3, reads DTGVSQNPRHKITKRGQNVTFRCDPISEHNRLYWYRQTLGQGPEFLTYFQNEAQLEKSRLLSDRFSAERPKGSFSTLEIQRTEQGDSAMYLCASSPRGPDTQYFGPGTRLTVL.

There are many counts of this clonotype. This chain uses TRBV7-9 with TRBJ1-5; D uncertain. Looked up from germline, CDR1 is SEHNR and CDR2 is FQNEAQ (reference sequence). This CDR3 region has 17 residues. Trimming took off 0 bases at V and 1 base at J, with 13 bases between the two ends. CDR3 coding DNA: TGTGCCAGCAGCTTAGCGGGTCAGGACCTAAGCAATCAGCCCCAGCATTTT. The encoded protein is CASSLAGQDLSNQPQHF. Drawing the rest from reference TRBV7-9 and TRBJ1-5, the complete variable domain is DTGVSQNPRHKITKRGQNVTFRCDPISEHNRLYWYRQTLGQGPEFLTYFQNEAQLEKSRLLSDRFSAERPKGSFSTLEIQRTEQGDSAMYLCASSLAGQDLSNQPQHFGDGTRLSIL.

Many counts were recorded for this clonotype. This chain links TRBV6-5 with TRBJ2-1; D possibly uses TRBD1 or TRBD2 (5 bases each). CDR3 length: 12 amino acids. In germline, CDR1 is MNHEY, CDR2 SVGAGI. The CDR3 DNA is TGTAGGGGACGCGCCGCCTACAATGAGCAGTTCTTC. It translates to CRGRAAYNEQFF.

The gene calls are TRBV3-1 and TRBJ2-7, with D hard to call. CDR3 length: 12 residues. Trimming stripped 4 bases from V and 3 bases from J, with 7 bases between. Germline V gene lookup returns CDR1 LGHDT and CDR2 YNNKEL (reference sequence). In nucleotides, the CDR3 is TGTGCCAGCAGCCCGAACAACTACGAGCAGTACTTC. It translates to CASSPNNYEQYF.